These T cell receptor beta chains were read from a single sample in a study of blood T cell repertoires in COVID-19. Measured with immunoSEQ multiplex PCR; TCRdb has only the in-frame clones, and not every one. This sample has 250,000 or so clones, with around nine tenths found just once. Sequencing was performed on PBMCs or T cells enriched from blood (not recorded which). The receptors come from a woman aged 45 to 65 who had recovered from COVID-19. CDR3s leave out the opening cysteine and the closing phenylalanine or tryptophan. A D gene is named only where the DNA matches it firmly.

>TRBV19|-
ASSIVIWGQTEAF
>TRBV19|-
ASSMNRDQPQH
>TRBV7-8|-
ASSLARAYEQY
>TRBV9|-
ASSAAGKKQY
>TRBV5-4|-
ASSLDRTSGTEAF
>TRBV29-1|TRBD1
SVDFGTGYGYT
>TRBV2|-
ASSGQASNSPLH
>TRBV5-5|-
ASSFGAGNYGYT
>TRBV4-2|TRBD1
ASSQGSRDSWVADYEQY
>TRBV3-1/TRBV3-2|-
ASSQDSGASEAF
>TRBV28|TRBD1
ASTSGQGAQLQY
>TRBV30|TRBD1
AWGFGQGMTEAF
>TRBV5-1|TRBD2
ASSPVAGYHEQY
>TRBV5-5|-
ASSPLQVSSYEQY
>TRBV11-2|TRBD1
ASNNRDSSYEQY
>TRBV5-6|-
ASSLVAGSNNSPLH
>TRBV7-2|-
ASKFRLAAYNEQF
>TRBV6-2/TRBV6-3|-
ASSYSGVVRFSSTQY
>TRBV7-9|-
ASSENQVANTGELF
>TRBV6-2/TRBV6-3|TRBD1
ASSYSSGTGWSYEQY
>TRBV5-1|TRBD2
ASSQEGGRETQY
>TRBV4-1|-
ASSPDISVGNTIY
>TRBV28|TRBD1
ASSRDSPYEQY
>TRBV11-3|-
ASSLRRNEQF
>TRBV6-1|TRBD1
ASSEFTGGWTGELF
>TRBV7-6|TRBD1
ASSPYPPDREAGETQY
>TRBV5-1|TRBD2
ASSLRYGREGPFIAYEQY
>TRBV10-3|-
AVNPRGTDTEAF
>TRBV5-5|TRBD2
ASSLGAGMGGADTQY
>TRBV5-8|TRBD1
ASSRGQTGNQPQH
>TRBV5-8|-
ASSVRDGLFYEQY
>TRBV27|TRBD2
ASSTTSGLYNEQF
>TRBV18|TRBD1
ASSPPGQGRPTNVAF
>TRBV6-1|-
ASSARSSGFQETQY
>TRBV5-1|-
ASGQAGAGETQY
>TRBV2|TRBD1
ASSAQGAGEQY
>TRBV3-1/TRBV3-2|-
ASSQDLGVSNEKLF
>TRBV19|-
ATTSWDTQY
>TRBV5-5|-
ASSLDPGQMNSPLH
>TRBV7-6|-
ASSLGGGETQY
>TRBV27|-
ASSRRESSYEQY
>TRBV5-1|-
ASRSTGGTYNEQF
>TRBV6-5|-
ASSYLGAYGYT
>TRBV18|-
ASSQNRQDEAF
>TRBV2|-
ASSTDRGSTEAF
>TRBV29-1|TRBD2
SVASGSSYNEQF
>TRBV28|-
ASSGQVLSSYNEQF
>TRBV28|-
ASRSPGQLQPQH
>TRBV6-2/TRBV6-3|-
ASSYRSGSSYNEQF
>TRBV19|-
ASSPPAWEGNQPQH
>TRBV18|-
ASSPREGQGLSTEAF
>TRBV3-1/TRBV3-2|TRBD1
ASSQGVTIRDRVYEQY
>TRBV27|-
ATGGPSDTQY
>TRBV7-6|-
ASRAGRGTEAF
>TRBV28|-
ASSATGIILPYEQY